This is a list of T cell receptor beta chains from one sample in a study of blood T cell repertoires in COVID-19. Repertoires were generated with immunoSEQ multiplex PCR, while TCRdb's copy carries only in-frame clones and drops some. Of roughly 290,000 clones in the sample, approximately 86% were seen once. The source material was peripheral blood. The receptors stem from a woman between 45 and 65 years old with active or convalescent COVID-19. The CDR3 runs from the conserved cysteine through the conserved F or W. The D gene is left open where the match is weak. Clone size appears in some rows only: once, few, many, or a class for an expanded clone.

size	V	J	D	DNA	CDR3
.	TRBV2	TRBJ1-1	TRBD1	TGTGCCAGCAGTGGAGACAGGGAGACTGAAGCTTTCTTT	CASSGDRETEAFF
.	TRBV2	TRBJ1-1	.	TGTGCCAGCAGTGAAGAAGGGAGGGGGGGCACTGAAGCTTTCTTT	CASSEEGRGGTEAFF
.	TRBV6-5	TRBJ1-1	TRBD1	TGTGCCAGCAGTTACACTTGGCAGGGGGGCACTGAAGCTTTCTTT	CASSYTWQGGTEAFF
.	TRBV7-2	TRBJ1-3	.	TGTGCCAGCAGCTTACTGGGGGCGGGTGGAAACACCATATATTTT	CASSLLGAGGNTIYF
.	TRBV27	TRBJ2-1	TRBD2	TGTGCCAGCAGTATCCTTCTAGCGGGGACCTACAATGAGCAGTTCTTC	CASSILLAGTYNEQFF
.	TRBV13	TRBJ1-3	TRBD1	TGTGCCAGCAGCTTAGGATTCGACAGGGGGCCCGGAAACACCATATATTTT	CASSLGFDRGPGNTIYF
.	TRBV5-1	TRBJ2-2	.	TGCGCCAGCAGCCCCGGAAACTACAGGGATAACACCGGGGAGCTGTTTTTT	CASSPGNYRDNTGELFF
.	TRBV4-1	TRBJ2-3	.	TGCGCCAGCAGCGGGACTCGTAACCTCCGGGGGAGCACAGATACGCAGTATTTT	CASSGTRNLRGSTDTQYF
.	TRBV5-1	TRBJ2-6	TRBD1	TGCGCCAGCAGCCCGAACTCCGGGACAGGGGGCTCTGGGGCCAACGTCCTGACTTTC	CASSPNSGTGGSGANVLTF
.	TRBV19	TRBJ1-4	TRBD1	TGTGCCAGTAGACCCTCGGGACAGGCCCTGGAAAAACTGTTTTTT	CASRPSGQALEKLFF
.	TRBV5-4	TRBJ2-3	TRBD2	TGTGCCAGCAGCTTGGCTAGCGGGCCGGGTGGTACGCAGTATTTT	CASSLASGPGGTQYF
.	TRBV2	TRBJ2-2	.	TGTGCCAGCACGGTAACAGGGAACACCGGGGAGCTGTTTTTT	CASTVTGNTGELFF
.	TRBV2	TRBJ2-3	TRBD2	TGTGCCAGCAGTGATGAGTTTCGGGGAGGGCGTTTT	CASSDEFRGGRF
.	TRBV19	TRBJ1-3	.	TGTGCCAGTAGTATAACGTCGGTCGGGGGGAGAAACACCATATATTTT	CASSITSVGGRNTIYF
.	TRBV2	TRBJ1-1	.	TGTGCCAGCGCCCGCCTGAGCACTGAAGCTTTCTTT	CASARLSTEAFF
once	TRBV4-1	TRBJ2-2	.	TGCGCCAGCAGCCAAGACACCCGGGACTTGGTCGCCGGGGAGCTGTTTTTT	CASSQDTRDLVAGELFF
.	TRBV5-1	TRBJ2-5	.	TGCGCCAGCAGCTTGGGACAGGCGCTTCAAGAGACCCAGTACTTC	CASSLGQALQETQYF
.	TRBV10-3	TRBJ2-1	.	TGTGCCATCACTGGGGGAGGGGGCAATGAGCAGTTCTTC	CAITGGGGNEQFF
few	TRBV7-3	TRBJ1-1	.	TGTGCCAGCAGCTCAGTAGGGGGAACTGAAGCTTTCTTT	CASSSVGGTEAFF
.	TRBV7-9	TRBJ2-7	.	TGTGCCAGCAGCTTAGCCGGGAGGGGGCCGGACGAGCAGTACTTC	CASSLAGRGPDEQYF
few	TRBV10-3	TRBJ1-1	.	TGTGCCATCAGTGAGCATCAGAACACTGAAGCTTTCTTT	CAISEHQNTEAFF
.	TRBV9	TRBJ2-7	TRBD1	TGTGCCAGCAGCGTAGGAGGGACAGGCTACGAGCAGTACTTC	CASSVGGTGYEQYF
few	TRBV27	TRBJ2-1	TRBD2	TGTGCCAGCATCCCTATCGGGAGGAGCAATGAGCAGTTCTTC	CASIPIGRSNEQFF
.	TRBV4-2	TRBJ2-7	TRBD2	TGTGCCAGCAGCCCGGATAGCGGGAGGTACCACGAGCAGTACTTC	CASSPDSGRYHEQYF
.	TRBV18	TRBJ2-6	TRBD1	TGTGCCAGCTCACTCACGGTTTATAGGACAGGGGGCCTGGGGGCCAACGTCCTGACTTTC	CASSLTVYRTGGLGANVLTF
.	TRBV19	TRBJ2-7	TRBD2	TGTGCCAGTAGTATGTCGGCTAGCGGATACGAGCAGTACTTC	CASSMSASGYEQYF
.	TRBV2	TRBJ2-1	TRBD2	TGTGCCAGCAGTACTAGCGGGCCTGAGCAGTTCTTC	CASSTSGPEQFF
.	TRBV28	TRBJ2-1	TRBD2	TGTGCCAGCGGGCGGTCGGGGGGTAATGAGCAGTTCTTC	CASGRSGGNEQFF
few	TRBV5-5	TRBJ2-7	TRBD2	TGTGCCAGCAGCTTGGCCGCCCTAGCGGGAGCCTCCTACGAGCAGTACTTC	CASSLAALAGASYEQYF
.	TRBV6-6	TRBJ2-7	TRBD1	TGTGCCAGCAGTCCGGACAGGCACCCCTACGAGCAGTACTTC	CASSPDRHPYEQYF
.	TRBV4-2	TRBJ2-7	.	TGTGCCAGCAGCCAAGGGACAGTAGCAGGGCAGTACTTC	CASSQGTVAGQYF
once	TRBV9	TRBJ1-2	.	TGTGCCAGCAGCGTAGCTACGAGGGCGGAGGGCTACACCTTC	CASSVATRAEGYTF
.	TRBV6-5	TRBJ2-7	TRBD2	TGTGCCACTGGAAGGAGCGGGAACTCCTACGAGCAGTACTTC	CATGRSGNSYEQYF
.	TRBV30	TRBJ1-5	TRBD1	TGTGCCTGGGCGAGGACAGGGGGTTATCAGCCCCAGCATTTT	CAWARTGGYQPQHF
.	TRBV7-2	TRBJ1-4	.	TGTGCCAGCAGGTCGGGGGGCCCTAATGAAAAACTGTTTTTT	CASRSGGPNEKLFF
.	TRBV6-2/TRBV6-3	TRBJ1-5	TRBD1	TGTGCCAGCAGTTACACAGGGGGCACTAGCAATCAGCCCCAGCATTTT	CASSYTGGTSNQPQHF
once	TRBV3-1/TRBV3-2	TRBJ2-7	TRBD1	TGTGCCAGCAGCCAAGTTATCGACAGGGCCCACGAGCAGTACTTC	CASSQVIDRAHEQYF
.	TRBV7-9	TRBJ1-4	.	TGTGCCAGCAGCTCCGCTATTGGAGGGGAAAAACTGTTTTTT	CASSSAIGGEKLFF
once	TRBV5-8	TRBJ1-5	TRBD1	TGTGCCAGCAGCTTGCCCCGGACAGGGTATGACAATCAGCCCCAGCATTTT	CASSLPRTGYDNQPQHF
.	TRBV15	TRBJ2-2	.	TGTGCCACCAGCAGAGGGAGACAGGGAGGCACCGGGGAGCTGTTTTTT	CATSRGRQGGTGELFF
.	TRBV7-8	TRBJ2-6	TRBD1	TGTGCCAGCAGCTCAACAGGGGGCGCTGGGGCCAACGTCCTGACTTTC	CASSSTGGAGANVLTF
.	TRBV6-5	TRBJ1-1	.	TGTGCCAGCAGTTCGACGACAGACACTGAAGCTTTCTTT	CASSSTTDTEAFF
.	TRBV6-2/TRBV6-3	TRBJ2-3	TRBD2	TGTGCCAGCAGCCTGGACGCGGGACTAGGGGCAGATACGCAGTATTTT	CASSLDAGLGADTQYF
.	TRBV10-3	TRBJ2-3	TRBD2	TGTGCCATCAGTGCTTCTACTCGCCAAACTAGCGGGAGACGCACAGATACGCAGTATTTT	CAISASTRQTSGRRTDTQYF
.	TRBV28	TRBJ2-7	TRBD2	TGTGCCAGCAGAGCTAGCGGGAGGGCCTACGAGCAGTACTTC	CASRASGRAYEQYF
.	TRBV4-2	TRBJ2-1	.	TGTGCCAGCAGCCAAAGGGGAGCGAGCGGGTACTACAATGAGCAGTTCTTC	CASSQRGASGYYNEQFF